The next 20 T cell receptor beta chains were all read from a single sample in a study of T cell responses to AZD1222 COVID-19 vaccine. The repertoire was sequenced with immunoSEQ multiplex PCR; TCRdb's copy has only in-frame clones and lacks some. This table holds over 45,000 clones, more than 80% found once. Sample: peripheral blood, taken on day 0 of AZD1222 vaccination. The source of these receptors is an adult in good health.

This clone was recorded once. CDR3 sequence: CASSFGSEGGYTF. In nucleotides, the CDR3 is TGTGCCAGCAGTTTTGGTAGCGAGGGTGGCTACACCTTC. The chain employs TRBV28 and TRBJ1-2; no reliable D call. The germline CDR1 and CDR2 sequences are MDHEN and SYDVKM. Trimming shortened V by 3 bases and J by 7 bases, and 12 bases separated the two germline ends. The CDR3 length is 13 residues.

A remark on this clone: Its ends do not fully match the called genes, so a read error is possible. J is TRBJ2-1 and V is TRBV19; a weak D match, TRBD2 (7 bases). The germline CDR1 and CDR2 sequences are LNHDA and SQIVND (reference sequence). This CDR3 is built from 13 residues. This chain's CDR3 is CASSGGAPGLPLF. The CDR3 DNA sequence: TGTGCCAGTAGTGGGGGGGCTCCGGGACTTCCTCTCTTC.

This chain links TRBV1 with TRBJ1-1; the table assigns TRBD1, which was not confirmed against the DNA. TRBV1 is a listed pseudogene. The CDR3 runs to 15 residues. The CDR3 bases are TGCACCAGCAGCCAAACTCCAGGGGGTTACACTGAAGCTTTCTTT. It translates to CTSSQTPGGYTEAFF.

This chain connects TRBV27 to TRBJ2-7; D gene unclear. The CDR3 has 12 residues. The germline V and J ends were trimmed by 1 base and 4 bases, with 5 bases remaining between them. CDR1 is MNHEY and CDR2 is SMNVEV in the germline V gene (reference sequence). CDR3 protein: CASSLLGYEQYF. CDR3 in DNA: TGTGCCAGCAGTTTATTGGGGTACGAGCAGTACTTC.

This rearrangement joins TRBV5-1 to TRBJ1-6, with D possibly matching TRBD1 (6 bases). This CDR3 comprises 16 residues. Germline V gene lookup returns CDR1 SGHRS and CDR2 YFSETQ. V gave up 4 bases and J gave up 4 bases, with 15 bases separating them. CDR3 coding DNA: TGCGCCAGCAGCCAGGACAGTCCGGGATATAATTCACCCCTCCACTTT. Protein sequence: CASSQDSPGYNSPLHF.

This clone was seen a few times. The rearrangement links TRBV3-1 (or the pseudogene TRBV3-2) to TRBJ2-1; D may be TRBD1 (5 bases). CDR3 length: 13 amino acids. Germline V gene data show CDR1 as LGHDT and CDR2 as YNNKEL (reference sequence). Trimming shortened V by 5 bases and J by 7 bases, and 12 bases separated the two germline ends. CDR3 sequence (DNA): TGTGCCAGCAGCTTCCCTGGACAAAATGAGCAGTTCTTC. Encoded protein: CASSFPGQNEQFF.

V usage is TRBV5-4 and J usage is TRBJ1-2; D is unresolved. Trimming shortened V by 0 bases and J by 3 bases, and 3 bases separated the two germline ends. Germline CDR1 and CDR2: SGHNT and YYREEE (reference sequence). The CDR3 has 12 amino acids. The CDR3 DNA sequence: TGTGCCAGCAGCTTGGATCACTATGGCTACACCTTC. Amino acid sequence: CASSLDHYGYTF.

This rearrangement joins TRBV11-2 to TRBJ1-1; TRBD1 matches 8 bases. The germline gives CDR1 SGHAT, CDR2 FQNNGV. The CDR3 loop spans 15 amino acids. J was trimmed by 2 bases and V by 5 bases; bases with no gene match: 7. CDR3: CASSRRTGLNTEAFF. The CDR3 DNA reads TGTGCCAGCAGCAGGAGGACAGGGCTAAACACTGAAGCTTTCTTT.

V and J are TRBV15 and TRBJ1-2, with a tentative D call TRBD1 (5 bases). The germline V gene encodes CDR1 LNHNV and CDR2 YYDKDF (reference sequence). Trimming left V 0 bases short and J 4 bases short, with 12 bases between. The CDR3 is 15 residues long. The CDR3 coding sequence is TGTGCCACCAGCAGAGATCGGGGGGGACTCTATGGCTACACCTTC. Its translation: CATSRDRGGLYGYTF.

Turning to this clone: Compared with germline, one end of the junction differs, possibly owing to a read error. V usage is TRBV5-1 and J usage is TRBJ2-1; 14 bases line up with TRBD2. The CDR3 totals 15 residues. CDR1 is SGHRS and CDR2 is YFSETQ in the germline V gene. In DNA, the CDR3 is TGCGCCAGCAGCTTGGTTGGGACTAGCGGGAGTGAGAGAATCTTC. Translated, it gives CASSLVGTSGSERIF.

With respect to this clone: One end of the junction varies from germline; a read error may be responsible. The genes are TRBV2 and TRBJ2-1; D is ambiguous. Germline-derived CDR1 and CDR2 are SNHLY and FYNNEI. This CDR3 region has 11 residues. CDR3 bases: TGTGCCAGCAGTGACGGCCTCGTTTATCTCTTC. Amino acids: CASSDGLVYLF. Full variable domain (rest looked up from reference TRBV2 and TRBJ2-1): EPEVTQTPSHQVTQMGQEVILRCVPISNHLYFYWYRQILGQKVEFLVSFYNNEISEKSEIFDDQFSVERPDGSNFTLKIRSTKLEDSAMYFCASSDGLVYLFGPGTRLTVL.

The chain has TRBV6-5 and TRBJ2-3; 9 positions agree with TRBD2. In germline, CDR1 is MNHEY, CDR2 SVGAGI. The CDR3 length is 15 residues. V lost 2 bases, J lost 1 base, and 1 base stayed unmatched. Written as DNA, the CDR3 is TGTGCCAGCAGTTACGCTAGCGGGGGCACAGATACGCAGTATTTT. As protein: CASSYASGGTDTQYF.

This chain connects TRBV18 to TRBJ1-5; D not resolved. This CDR3 comprises 12 residues. V dropped 2 bases and J dropped 10 bases, with 9 bases sitting between them. Germline loops: CDR1 KGHSH, CDR2 LQKENI. The CDR3 region has the DNA TGTGCCAGCTCACCAGGGGAGGCACCCCAGCATTTT. Translating gives CASSPGEAPQHF.

This clone was seen a single time. The genes are TRBV11-2 and TRBJ1-3, with D tentatively TRBD1 (6 bases). The CDR3 is 15 residues long. The V gene's germline CDR1 is SGHAT and CDR2 FQNNGV. Trimming took off 5 bases at V and 0 bases at J, with 11 bases between the two ends. CDR3 protein: CASSRAGASGNTIYF. CDR3 nucleotide sequence: TGTGCCAGCAGCCGTGCGGGGGCCTCTGGAAACACCATATATTTT.

This clone was counted a single time. The CDR3 sequence is CASGELAEETQYF. CDR3 sequence (DNA): TGTGCCAGCGGGGAGCTAGCGGAAGAGACCCAGTACTTC. The chain recombines TRBV2 with TRBJ2-5; TRBD2 matches at 7 bases. This CDR3 is built from 13 residues. V lost 8 bases to trimming and J lost 3 bases; unmatched junction nucleotides: 6. The germline gives CDR1 SNHLY, CDR2 FYNNEI.

Concerning this clone: The sample holds other DNA sequences that translate to the same CDR3. The chain couples TRBV27 to TRBJ2-5; a possible D gene is TRBD1 (7 bases). The V gene's germline CDR1 is MNHEY and CDR2 SMNVEV (reference sequence). The CDR3 spans 18 residues. Trimming cost V 3 bases and J 5 bases, with 25 bases left between them. CDR3: CASSLKLAGGGRMETQYF. The CDR3 DNA follows: TGTGCCAGCAGTTTGAAGCTGGCAGGGGGAGGACGAATGGAGACCCAGTACTTC.

This chain uses TRBV9 with TRBJ1-1, with D possibly matching TRBD1 (6 bases). There are 14 residues in the CDR3. CDR1 and CDR2 from the germline V gene are SGDLS and YYNGEE. V was clipped by 3 bases and J by 4 bases, with 13 bases between them. The CDR3 DNA reads as TGTGCCAGCAGCGATGGACAGATAGTCACTGAAGCTTTCTTT. It specifies CASSDGQIVTEAFF.

The chain has TRBV10-2 and TRBJ1-5; D gene unclear. Trimming pared 4 bases from V and 2 bases from J, leaving 9 bases between. CDR3 size: 14 residues. Germline loops: CDR1 WSHSY, CDR2 SAAADI. The CDR3 here is CASSGGGGNQPQHF. The CDR3 DNA is TGCGCCAGCAGTGGAGGCGGGGGCAATCAGCCCCAGCATTTT.

This clone appeared once. One end of the junction does not line up with germline, which may come from a read error. The genes are TRBV19 and TRBJ2-3, with 13 bases lining up with TRBD2. Germline loops: CDR1 LNHDA, CDR2 SQIVND (reference sequence). This CDR3 has 13 residues. The CDR3 coding sequence is TGTGCCAGTAGTACTACGACTAGCGGGAGGCACAGTTTT. The encoded protein is CASSTTTSGRHSF.

The gene calls are TRBV2 and TRBJ2-7; D possibly matches TRBD1 or TRBD2 (5 bases each). There are 13 residues in the CDR3. Trimming took 6 bases from V and 5 from J, leaving 14 bases between them. Germline V gene lookup returns CDR1 SNHLY and CDR2 FYNNEI. CDR3 in amino acids: CASRDPGPDEQYF. The CDR3, as DNA: TGTGCCAGCAGAGATCCGGGGCCCGACGAGCAGTACTTC.